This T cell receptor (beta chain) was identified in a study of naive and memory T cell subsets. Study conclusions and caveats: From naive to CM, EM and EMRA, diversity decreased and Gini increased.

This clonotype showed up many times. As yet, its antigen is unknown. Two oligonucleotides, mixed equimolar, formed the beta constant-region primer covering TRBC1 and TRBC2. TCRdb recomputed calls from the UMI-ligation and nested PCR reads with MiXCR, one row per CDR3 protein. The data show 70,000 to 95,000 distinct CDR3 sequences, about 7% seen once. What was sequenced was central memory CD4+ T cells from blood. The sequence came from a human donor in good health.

CDR3 nucleotides: TGTGCCAGCAGATTAAGCGGGAGAGAGAACACCGGGGAGCTGTTTTTT. This sequence encodes CASRLSGRENTGELFF. The genes are TRBV12-3 or TRBV12-4 and TRBJ2-2, with 8 bases identical to TRBD2. The junction had 7 bases not matched to a gene; V was cut back by 6 bases and J by 1 base. The CDR3 is 16 residues long.